The present T cell receptor beta chain was sequenced within a study of cytotoxic CD8 clonotypes in ibrutinib-treated CLL. TCRdb keeps only in-frame clones here, not all; method: immunoSEQ multiplex PCR. This table holds approximately 340,000 clones, 60% to 80% found once. V was pared by 4 bases and J by 8 bases, with 16 bases of the junction left unmatched. This CDR3 contains 17 residues. Germline lookup yields CDR1 SEHNR and CDR2 FQNEAQ (reference sequence). This clone was observed a handful of times. Its cognate antigen is unknown. Regarding the study as a whole: Before falling back toward baseline at progression, clonality had risen at the time of ibrutinib response.

The sample in question was PBMCs, obtained after 36 months of ibrutinib treatment. The receptor's source is a human donor with chronic lymphocytic leukemia. The chain recombines TRBV7-9 with TRBJ1-3; 8 positions agree with TRBD1. The CDR3 DNA reads as TGTGCCAGCAGCTCCCTGACCCCGCGACAGGGGTCGCACACCATATATTTT. This translates into CASSSLTPRQGSHTIYF.